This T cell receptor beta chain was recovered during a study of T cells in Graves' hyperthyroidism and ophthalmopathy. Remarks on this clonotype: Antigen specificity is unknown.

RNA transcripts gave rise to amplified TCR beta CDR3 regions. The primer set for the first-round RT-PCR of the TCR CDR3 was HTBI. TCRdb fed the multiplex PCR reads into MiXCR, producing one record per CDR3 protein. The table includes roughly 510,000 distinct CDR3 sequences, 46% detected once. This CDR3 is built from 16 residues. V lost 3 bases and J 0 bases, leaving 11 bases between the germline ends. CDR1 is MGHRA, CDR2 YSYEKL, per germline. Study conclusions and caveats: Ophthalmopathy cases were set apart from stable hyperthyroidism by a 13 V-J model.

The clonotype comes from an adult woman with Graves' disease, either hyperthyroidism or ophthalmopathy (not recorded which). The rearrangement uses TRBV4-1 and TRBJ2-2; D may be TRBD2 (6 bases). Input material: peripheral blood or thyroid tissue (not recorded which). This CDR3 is CASSQGTAANTGELFF. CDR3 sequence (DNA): TGCGCCAGCAGCCAGGGGACTGCCGCGAACACCGGGGAGCTGTTTTTT.